This T cell receptor (beta chain) came from a study of blood T cell repertoires in COVID-19. Study overall: Sites in the United States, Italy and Spain provided acute and convalescent COVID-19 samples.

A remark on this clone: The identical CDR3 is also encoded by other nucleotide sequences in the sample.

The ends were cut back, 0 bases at V and 1 base at J, with 4 bases in the middle. Per the germline V gene, CDR1 is SGHNT and CDR2 is YYREEE (reference sequence). This CDR3 contains 13 residues. Assay: immunoSEQ multiplex PCR; the TCRdb copy retains only in-frame clones and omits some. The sample has over 150,000 clones; 70% to 85% are singletons. The sample comprised peripheral blood. The source of this sequence is a human donor with acute or convalescent COVID-19. The donor label of this sample is uncertain. The genes are TRBV5-4 and TRBJ1-1; no firm D call. CDR3 nucleotide sequence: TGTGCCAGCAGCTTGGGCGGGAACACTGAAGCTTTCTTT. It specifies CASSLGGNTEAFF.